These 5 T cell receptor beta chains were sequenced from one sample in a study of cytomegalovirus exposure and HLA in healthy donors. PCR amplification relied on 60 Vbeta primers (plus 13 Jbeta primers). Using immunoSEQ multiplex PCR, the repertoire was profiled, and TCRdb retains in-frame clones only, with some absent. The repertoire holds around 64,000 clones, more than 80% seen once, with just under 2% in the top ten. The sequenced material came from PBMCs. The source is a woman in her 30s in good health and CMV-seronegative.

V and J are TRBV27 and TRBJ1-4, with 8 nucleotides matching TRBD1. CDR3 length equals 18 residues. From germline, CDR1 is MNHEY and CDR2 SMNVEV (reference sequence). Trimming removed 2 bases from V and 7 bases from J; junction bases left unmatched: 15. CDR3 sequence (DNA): TGTGCCAGCAGTTTAAAGGGGGGCAGGGGGCGGGTTGTTGAAAAACTGTTTTTT. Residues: CASSLKGGRGRVVEKLFF.

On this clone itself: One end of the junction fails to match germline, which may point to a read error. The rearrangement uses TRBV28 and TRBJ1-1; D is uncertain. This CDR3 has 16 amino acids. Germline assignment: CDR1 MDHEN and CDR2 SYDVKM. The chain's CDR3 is CTSSDTTELTGTEAFF. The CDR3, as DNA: TGTACCAGCAGTGATACCACGGAGTTAACGGGAACTGAAGCTTTCTTT.

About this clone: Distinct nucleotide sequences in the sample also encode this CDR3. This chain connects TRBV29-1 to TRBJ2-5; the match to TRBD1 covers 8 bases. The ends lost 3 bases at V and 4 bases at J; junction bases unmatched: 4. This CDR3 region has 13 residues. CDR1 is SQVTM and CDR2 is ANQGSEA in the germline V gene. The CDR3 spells CSVDRGLGETQYF. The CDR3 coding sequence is TGCAGCGTTGACAGGGGGCTTGGAGAGACCCAGTACTTC. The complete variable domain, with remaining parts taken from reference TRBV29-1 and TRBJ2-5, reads SAVISQKPSRDICQRGTSLTIQCQVDSQVTMMFWYRQQPGQSLTLIATANQGSEATYESGFVIDKFPISRPNLTFSTLTVSNMSPEDSSIYLCSVDRGLGETQYFGPGTRLLVL.

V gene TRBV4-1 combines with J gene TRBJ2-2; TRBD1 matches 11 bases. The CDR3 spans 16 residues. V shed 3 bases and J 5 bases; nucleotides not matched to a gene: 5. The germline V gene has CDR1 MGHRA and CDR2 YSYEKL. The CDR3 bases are TGCGCCAGCAGCCATTCCGGGACAGGGGGAACCGGGGAGCTGTTTTTT. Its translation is CASSHSGTGGTGELFF.

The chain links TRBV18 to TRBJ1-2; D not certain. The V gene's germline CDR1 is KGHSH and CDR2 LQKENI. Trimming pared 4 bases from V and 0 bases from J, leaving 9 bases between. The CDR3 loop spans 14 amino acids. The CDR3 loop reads CASSLEATNYGYTF. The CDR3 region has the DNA TGTGCCAGCTCACTGGAGGCTACTAACTATGGCTACACCTTC. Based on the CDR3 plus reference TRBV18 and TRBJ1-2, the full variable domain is NAGVMQNPRHLVRRRGQEARLRCSPMKGHSHVYWYRQLPEEGLKFMVYLQKENIIDESGMPKERFSAEFPKEGPSILRIQQVVRGDSAAYFCASSLEATNYGYTFGSGTRLTVV.